This TCR beta chain was sequenced during a study of blood T cell repertoires in COVID-19. Across the study: T cells, B-cell-depleted T cells, or PBMCs provided the cDNA or gDNA that served as material.

This CDR3 spans 17 amino acids. Germline V gene sequence: CDR1 MDHEN, CDR2 SYDVKM. Trimming took 3 bases from V and 3 from J, leaving 19 bases between them. Sequencing was performed with immunoSEQ multiplex PCR; in TCRdb, only in-frame clones are kept and a portion is missing. The sample records tens of thousands of clones, approximately 81% being singletons. The clonotype was recovered from a man aged 60-69 years with COVID-19, enrolled during active disease. V and J are TRBV28 and TRBJ2-3, with D perhaps TRBD2 (5 bases). The sequenced sample consisted of peripheral blood. CDR3 sequence (DNA): TGTGCCAGCAGTTTGTCAGCGGCCGGGCCGTCGACAGATACGCAGTATTTT. This sequence encodes CASSLSAAGPSTDTQYF.